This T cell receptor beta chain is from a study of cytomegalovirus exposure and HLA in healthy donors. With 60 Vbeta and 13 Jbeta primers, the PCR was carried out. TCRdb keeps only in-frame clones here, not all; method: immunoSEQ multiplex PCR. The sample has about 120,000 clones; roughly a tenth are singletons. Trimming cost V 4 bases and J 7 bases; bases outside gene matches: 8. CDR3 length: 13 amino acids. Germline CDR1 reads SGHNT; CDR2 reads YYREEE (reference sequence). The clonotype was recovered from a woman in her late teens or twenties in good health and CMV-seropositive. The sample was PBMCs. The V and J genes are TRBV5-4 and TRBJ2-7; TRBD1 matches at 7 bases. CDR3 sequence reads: CASSGGQTGEQYF. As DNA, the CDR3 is TGTGCCAGCAGCGGGGGACAGACGGGAGAGCAGTACTTC.